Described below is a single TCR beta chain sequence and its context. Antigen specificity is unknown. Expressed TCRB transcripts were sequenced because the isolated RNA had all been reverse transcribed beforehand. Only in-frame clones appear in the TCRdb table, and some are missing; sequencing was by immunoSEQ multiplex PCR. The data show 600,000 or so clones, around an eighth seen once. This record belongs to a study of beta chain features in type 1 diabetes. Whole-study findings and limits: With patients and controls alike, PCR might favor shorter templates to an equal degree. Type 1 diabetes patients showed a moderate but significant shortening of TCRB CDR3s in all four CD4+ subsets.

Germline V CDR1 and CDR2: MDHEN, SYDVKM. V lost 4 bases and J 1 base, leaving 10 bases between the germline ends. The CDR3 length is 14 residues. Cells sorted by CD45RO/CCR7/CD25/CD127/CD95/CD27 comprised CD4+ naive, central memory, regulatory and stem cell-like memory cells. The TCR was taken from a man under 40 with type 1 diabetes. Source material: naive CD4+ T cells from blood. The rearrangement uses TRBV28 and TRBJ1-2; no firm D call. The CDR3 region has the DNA TGTGCCAGCAGTTCTCTCTACGGTAACTATGGCTACACCTTC. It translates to CASSSLYGNYGYTF.